These 4 T cell receptor beta chains originate from one sample sequenced in a study of CD4+ T cells in melanoma. Clones were read by immunoSEQ multiplex PCR, and TCRdb kept only the in-frame ones, dropping some. The repertoire holds 9,000 to 13,000 clones, with 65% as singletons. The sequencing input was cells from a culture (not recorded whether cultured in vitro). The receptors come from a human donor with melanoma.

The chain combines TRBV11-2 with TRBJ2-7; D remains ambiguous. This CDR3 is built from 14 residues. Deletions cut 8 bases from V and 1 base from J, with 15 bases between. The germline V gene encodes CDR1 SGHAT and CDR2 FQNNGV. The CDR3 reads CASAGQATSYEQYF. As DNA, the CDR3 is TGTGCCAGCGCCGGGCAGGCCACGTCCTACGAGCAGTACTTC.

The rearrangement joins TRBV5-1 to TRBJ2-3; D possibly corresponds to TRBD2 (5 bases). This CDR3 comprises 14 residues. Between the trimmed V and J ends, which lost 2 bases and 4 bases, there was a span of 11 bases. The germline V gene encodes CDR1 SGHRS and CDR2 YFSETQ. The CDR3 sequence: CASSLSQRADTQYF. The CDR3 coding sequence is TGCGCCAGCAGCTTATCCCAGAGGGCAGATACGCAGTATTTT. The variable domain in full, completed from reference TRBV5-1 and TRBJ2-3, reads KAGVTQTPRYLIKTRGQQVTLSCSPISGHRSVSWYQQTPGQGLQFLFEYFSETQRNKGNFPGRFSGRQFSNSRSEMNVSTLELGDSALYLCASSLSQRADTQYFGPGTRLTVL.

CDR3: CAHHGSQTENTEAFF. Written as DNA, the CDR3 is TGTGCCCATCATGGGTCCCAAACGGAGAACACTGAAGCTTTCTTT. This chain joins TRBV5-4 and TRBJ1-1; D unresolved. This CDR3 region has 15 residues. Germline V gene lookup returns CDR1 SGHNT and CDR2 YYREEE (reference sequence). V dropped 10 bases and J dropped 1 base, with 20 bases sitting between them.

This chain connects TRBV4-2 to TRBJ2-3; the match to TRBD2 covers 14 bases. J gave up 2 bases and V 1 base, and 5 bases lay outside the gene matches. This CDR3 is built from 18 residues. The germline V gene encodes CDR1 LGHNA and CDR2 YNFKEQ. The CDR3: CASSQAWTSGGTTDTQYF. CDR3 nucleotide sequence: TGTGCCAGCAGCCAAGCCTGGACTAGCGGGGGGACCACAGATACGCAGTATTTT.